The 2 T cell receptor beta chains listed next were all sequenced from one sample in a study of blood T cell repertoires in COVID-19. This table comes from immunoSEQ multiplex PCR, and its TCRdb copy is limited to in-frame clones, with some not included. The profile shows roughly 380,000 clones, roughly four fifths of them singletons. Source material: peripheral blood. The receptor source for this set is a human donor with acute or convalescent COVID-19. The donor label of this sample is uncertain.

The CDR3 DNA follows: TGTGCCAGCAGCTCGAGGGGGAATGAGCAGTTCTTC. Protein: CASSSRGNEQFF. V usage is TRBV27 and J usage is TRBJ2-1; a weak D match, TRBD1 (6 bases). Germline-derived CDR1 and CDR2 are MNHEY and SMNVEV (reference sequence). The CDR3 is 12 amino acids. Trimming removed 6 bases at V and 7 bases at J, with 10 bases between.

This clone was counted between two and nine times. The sample has other DNA sequences that encode this CDR3 too. The genes are TRBV4-1 and TRBJ1-5, with D perhaps matching TRBD1 (5 bases). CDR1 MGHRA and CDR2 YSYEKL come from the germline V gene. V lost 1 base and J 3 bases, leaving 13 bases between the germline ends. The CDR3 has 16 residues. The CDR3 region has the DNA TGCGCCAGCAGCCAAGTTCTTGCCAGGGCCAATCAGCCCCAGCATTTT. Protein: CASSQVLARANQPQHF.